This TCR beta chain was sequenced in a study of metastatic and nonmetastatic thyroid tumors. About the research overall: Repertoires of blood and of tissue (tumor or nodule) from malignant and benign thyroid patients were compared. Study-wide results and limits: According to reports, the diversity of TCR beta was significantly higher in malignant thyroid tumors than in benign nodules, and this held in both blood and tumor samples.

Authors' methods: Building a distant-metastasis classifier for papillary thyroid cancer drew on CDR3 differences across clinicopathological groups. TCRdb re-called the PCR reads via MiXCR. The V and J calls and clone size come from TCRdb's table, not from the authors' own analysis. The sample carries 20,000 or so clones, 20% to 25% recorded once. The entire patient cohort was treatment-naive prior to thyroid surgery. Trimming removed 1 base at V and 5 bases at J, with 16 bases between. The CDR3 is 16 residues long. The germline V gene has CDR1 KGHDR and CDR2 SFDVKD. This clone came up many times. No antigen is known for it.

Sequences were obtained from blood. The TCR was taken from a male donor with papillary thyroid cancer or a benign thyroid nodule (not recorded which). Some clones in this sample may be carry-over from other donors' samples. This chain joins TRBV24-1 and TRBJ2-5; weak D call: TRBD2 (6 bases). The CDR3 nucleotides read TGTGCCACCAGTGATTTTGGAGGGAGGCAGAGGGAGACCCAGTACTTC. This encodes CATSDFGGRQRETQYF.